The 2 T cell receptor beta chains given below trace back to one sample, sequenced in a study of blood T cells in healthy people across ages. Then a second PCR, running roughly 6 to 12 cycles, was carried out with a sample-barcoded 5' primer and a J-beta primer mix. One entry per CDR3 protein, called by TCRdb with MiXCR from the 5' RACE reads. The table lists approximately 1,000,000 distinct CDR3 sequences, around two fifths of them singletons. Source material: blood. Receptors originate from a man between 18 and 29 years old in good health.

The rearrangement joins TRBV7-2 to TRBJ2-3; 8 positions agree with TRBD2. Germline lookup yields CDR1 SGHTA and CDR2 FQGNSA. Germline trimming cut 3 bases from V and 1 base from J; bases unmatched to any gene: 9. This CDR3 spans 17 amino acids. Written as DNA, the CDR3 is TGTGCCAGCAGCTTCGGGCTTAGCGGGACCGGCACAGATACGCAGTATTTT. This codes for CASSFGLSGTGTDTQYF.

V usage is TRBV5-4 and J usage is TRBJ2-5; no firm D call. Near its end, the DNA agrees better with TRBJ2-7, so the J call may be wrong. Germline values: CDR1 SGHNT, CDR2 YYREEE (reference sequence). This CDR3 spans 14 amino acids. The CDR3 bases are TGTGCCAGCAGCTTGGATTTAACGAACTACGAGCAGTACTTC. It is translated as CASSLDLTNYEQYF.